This TCR beta chain was identified in a study of beta chain features in type 1 diabetes. Looking at the study overall: Across all samples, fewer than 140 million sorted cells were examined. The study, taken as a whole, reports: A moderate, significant TCRB CDR3 shortening appeared in type 1 diabetes across four CD4+ subsets. Possibly, sequencing cDNA over-represented cells that had high TCR expression levels.

The CDR3 has 15 residues. V lost 3 bases to trimming and J lost 6 bases; unmatched junction nucleotides: 7. Germline V gives CDR1 SGHDN, CDR2 FVKESK. Central memory, naive, regulatory and stem cell-like memory CD4+ cells were sorted by CD45RO/CCR7/CD25/CD127/CD95/CD27. This clone was detected once. The antigen remains undetermined. What was sequenced were expressed TCRB transcripts, since all of the isolated RNA had been reverse transcribed. Naive, central memory and regulatory T cell samples averaged around 3.5 million immunoSEQ reads each. Measured with immunoSEQ multiplex PCR; TCRdb has only the in-frame clones, and not every one. The sample has some 290,000 clones, approximately 14% seen once.

Sequencing was done on a sample of naive CD4+ T cells from blood. V usage is TRBV14 and J usage is TRBJ2-1; 8 bases map to TRBD2. The clonotype was recovered from a man in his thirties or forties with type 1 diabetes. CDR3 protein: CASSQKREPGNEQFF. In nucleotides, the CDR3 is TGTGCCAGCAGCCAGAAGCGGGAGCCCGGCAATGAGCAGTTCTTC.